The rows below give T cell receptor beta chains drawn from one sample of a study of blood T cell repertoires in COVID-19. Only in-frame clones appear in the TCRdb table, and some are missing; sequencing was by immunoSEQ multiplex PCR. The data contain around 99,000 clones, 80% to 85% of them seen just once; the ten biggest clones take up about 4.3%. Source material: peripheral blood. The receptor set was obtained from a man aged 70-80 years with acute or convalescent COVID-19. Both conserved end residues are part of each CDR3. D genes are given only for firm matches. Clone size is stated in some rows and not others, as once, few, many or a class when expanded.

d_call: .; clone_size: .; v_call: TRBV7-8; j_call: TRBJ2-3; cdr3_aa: CASSLAHSGQDTQYF; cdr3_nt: TGTGCCAGCAGCTTAGCGCACAGTGGACAGGATACGCAGTATTTT
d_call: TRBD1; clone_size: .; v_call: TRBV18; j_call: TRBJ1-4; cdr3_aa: CASSPLQGLSTNEKLFF; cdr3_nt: TGTGCCAGCTCACCACTACAGGGGCTCTCAACTAATGAAAAACTGTTTTTT
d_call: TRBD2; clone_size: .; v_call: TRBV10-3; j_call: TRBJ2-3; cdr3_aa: CAIKLAGGGTDTQYF; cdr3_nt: TGTGCCATCAAACTAGCGGGGGGTGGCACAGATACGCAGTATTTT
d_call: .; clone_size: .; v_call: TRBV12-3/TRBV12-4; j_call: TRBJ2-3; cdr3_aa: CASSQRGGDTQYF; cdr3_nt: TGTGCCAGCAGTCAAAGGGGGGGGGATACGCAGTATTTT
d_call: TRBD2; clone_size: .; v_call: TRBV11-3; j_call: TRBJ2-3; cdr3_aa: CASSSGTSGFPDTQYF; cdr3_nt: TGTGCCAGCAGCTCTGGGACTAGCGGGTTTCCTGATACGCAGTATTTT
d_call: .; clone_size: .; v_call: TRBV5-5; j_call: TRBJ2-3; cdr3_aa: CASSLGTGTPGTDTQYF; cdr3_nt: TGTGCCAGCAGCTTGGGTACCGGGACACCGGGCACAGATACGCAGTATTTT
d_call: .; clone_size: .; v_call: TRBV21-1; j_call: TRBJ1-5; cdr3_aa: CASSNGEGLNQPQHF; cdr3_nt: TGTGCCAGCAGCAACGGGGAAGGACTCAATCAGCCCCAGCATTTT
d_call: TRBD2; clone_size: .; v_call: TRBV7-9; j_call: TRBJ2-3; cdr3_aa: CASRSGAGGHDF; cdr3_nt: TGTGCCAGCAGATCGGGAGCGGGGGGGCACGATTTT
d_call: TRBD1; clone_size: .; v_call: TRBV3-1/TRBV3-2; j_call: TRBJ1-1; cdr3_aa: CASCFQGGTEAFF; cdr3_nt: TGTGCCAGCTGTTTCCAGGGGGGCACTGAAGCTTTCTTT
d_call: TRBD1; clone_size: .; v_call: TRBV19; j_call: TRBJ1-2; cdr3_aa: CASSSDRVLYGYTF; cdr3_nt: TGTGCCAGTAGTAGCGACAGGGTCCTCTATGGCTACACCTTC
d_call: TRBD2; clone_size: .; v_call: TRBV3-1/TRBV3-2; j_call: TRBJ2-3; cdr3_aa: CASSQPRGATDTQYF; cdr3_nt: TGTGCCAGCAGCCAACCGCGGGGGGCCACTGATACGCAGTATTTT
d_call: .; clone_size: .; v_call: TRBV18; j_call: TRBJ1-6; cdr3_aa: CASSLSGPDSPLHF; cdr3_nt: TGTGCCAGCTCACTCAGCGGCCCGGATTCACCCCTCCACTTT
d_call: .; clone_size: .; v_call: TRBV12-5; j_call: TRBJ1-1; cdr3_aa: CASGRRQNTEAFF; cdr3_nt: TGTGCTAGTGGTCGCAGACAGAACACTGAAGCTTTCTTT
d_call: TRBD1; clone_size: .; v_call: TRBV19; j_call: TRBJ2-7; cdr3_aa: CASSIGRGLEQYF; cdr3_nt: TGTGCCAGTAGTATTGGCAGGGGGCTCGAGCAGTACTTC
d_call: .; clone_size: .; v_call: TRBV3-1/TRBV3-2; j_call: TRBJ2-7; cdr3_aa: CASSLYYREDLDGEQYF; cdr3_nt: TGTGCCAGCAGCCTCTACTACCGGGAAGACTTGGACGGCGAGCAGTACTTC
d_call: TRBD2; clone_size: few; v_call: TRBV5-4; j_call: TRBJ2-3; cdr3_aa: CASSLSLAVGEDTQYF; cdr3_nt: TGTGCCAGCAGCTTGTCCCTAGCGGTTGGGGAAGATACGCAGTATTTT
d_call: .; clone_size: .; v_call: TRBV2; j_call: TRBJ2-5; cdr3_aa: CASTGELRETQYF; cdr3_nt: TGTGCCAGCACGGGGGAACTCCGAGAGACCCAGTACTTC
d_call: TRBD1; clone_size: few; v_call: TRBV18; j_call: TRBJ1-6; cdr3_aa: CASSPQGQGNSPLHF; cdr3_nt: TGTGCCAGCTCACCACAGGGACAGGGGAACTCACCCCTCCACTTT
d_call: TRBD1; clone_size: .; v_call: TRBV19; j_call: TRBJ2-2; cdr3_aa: CASSIRQGVNTGELFF; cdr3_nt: TGTGCCAGTAGTATTAGGCAGGGGGTGAACACCGGGGAGCTGTTTTTT
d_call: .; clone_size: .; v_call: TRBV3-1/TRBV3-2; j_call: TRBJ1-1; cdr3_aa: CASREAGLNTEAFF; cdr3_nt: TGTGCCAGCAGAGAAGCCGGTCTGAACACTGAAGCTTTCTTT
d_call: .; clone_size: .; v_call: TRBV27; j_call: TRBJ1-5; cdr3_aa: CASSRTANSNQPQHF; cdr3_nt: TGTGCCAGCAGTAGAACTGCGAATAGCAATCAGCCCCAGCATTTT
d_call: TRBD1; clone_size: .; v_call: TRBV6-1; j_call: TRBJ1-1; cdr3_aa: CASSDQDRGNTEAFF; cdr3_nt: TGTGCCAGCAGTGACCAGGACAGGGGGAACACTGAAGCTTTCTTT
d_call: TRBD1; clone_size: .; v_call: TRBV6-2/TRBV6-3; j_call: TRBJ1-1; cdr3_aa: CASSRPGTGNTEAFF; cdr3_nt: TGTGCCAGCAGTAGACCCGGGACAGGGAACACTGAAGCTTTCTTT
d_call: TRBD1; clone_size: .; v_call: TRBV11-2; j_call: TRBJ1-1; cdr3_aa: CASSSTRTGGTEAFF; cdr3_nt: TGTGCCAGCAGCTCCACCCGGACAGGGGGCACTGAAGCTTTCTTT